This is a list of T cell receptor beta chains from one sample in a study of shared clonotypes between healthy human individuals. Sequenced by immunoSEQ multiplex PCR; TCRdb stores in-frame clones only, minus some. The sample lists roughly 570,000 clones; nearly 98% were seen once. The specimen was naive CD8+ T cells sorted from blood. Receptors were obtained from a man aged 25-45 years in good health. The CDR3 runs from the conserved cysteine through the conserved F or W. Each record gives: J gene, D gene, clone size, V gene, CDR3 DNA, CDR3 protein. The D gene is left open where the match is weak. Size is stated for part of the rows, as once, few or many counts, or as a class when the clone is expanded.

>TRBJ1-5|.|once|TRBV4-1
TGCGCCAGCAGCCAGGATAGCAATCAGCCCCAGCATTTT
CASSQDSNQPQHF
>TRBJ1-1|.|.|TRBV6-5
TGTGCCAGCAGTTACTTCCTAGGGGATGAGAACACTGAAGCTTTCTTT
CASSYFLGDENTEAFF
>TRBJ2-7|TRBD1|.|TRBV11-2
TGTGCCAGCAGCGACAGGACAGGGGGTCGGTACTACGAGCAGTACTTC
CASSDRTGGRYYEQYF
>TRBJ2-7|.|once|TRBV6-6
TGTGCCAGCAGTTGGATACAGGGTGGCGCCTACGAGCAGTACTTC
CASSWIQGGAYEQYF
>TRBJ1-2|TRBD1|.|TRBV9
TGTGCCAGCAGCGTAGTGACAGGGCTCTATGGCTACACCTTC
CASSVVTGLYGYTF
>TRBJ2-7|TRBD2|once|TRBV7-9
TGTGCCAGCAGTGGGACTAGCGGGAGCTACGAGCAGTACTTC
CASSGTSGSYEQYF
>TRBJ2-7|TRBD2|.|TRBV7-6
TGTGCCAGCAGTACTAGACTAGCGCAAAGGGACGAGCAGTACTTC
CASSTRLAQRDEQYF
>TRBJ1-1|.|.|TRBV7-9
TGTGCCAGCAGCCCGGGGGCGGAAAGTAACACTGAAGCTTTCTTT
CASSPGAESNTEAFF
>TRBJ1-1|.|.|TRBV4-3
TGCGCCAGCAGCCGGGACGGACACACTGAAGCTTTCTTT
CASSRDGHTEAFF
>TRBJ2-1|.|.|TRBV11-2
TGTGCCAGCAGCCACCGATTGTCCCCGCTTGAGCAGTTCTTC
CASSHRLSPLEQFF
>TRBJ2-5|TRBD2|.|TRBV11-2
TGTGCCAGCAGCTCCCCACTAGCGGGGGGGGAGACCCAGTACTTC
CASSSPLAGGETQYF
>TRBJ2-7|.|.|TRBV19
TGTGCCAGTGGTTTTAGAGAGGGCGACGAGCAGTACTTC
CASGFREGDEQYF
>TRBJ2-5|.|.|TRBV7-9
TGTGCCAGCCAACGCCCAGGGGTACAAGAGACCCAGTACTTC
CASQRPGVQETQYF
>TRBJ2-1|TRBD2|.|TRBV28
TGTGCCAGCAGTTCTCATAGCGGGGGACAATACAATGAGCAGTTCTTC
CASSSHSGGQYNEQFF
>TRBJ1-4|TRBD1|.|TRBV18
TGTGCCAGCTCACCGCTCATACGGACAGGGTCTAATGAAAAACTGTTTTTT
CASSPLIRTGSNEKLFF
>TRBJ2-7|TRBD1|.|TRBV9
TGTGCCAGCAGCGTACGGACAGGGCGGGAGCAGTACTTC
CASSVRTGREQYF
>TRBJ2-3|.|.|TRBV27
TGTGCCAGCAGCACCGGGTCTACAGATACGCAGTATTTT
CASSTGSTDTQYF
>TRBJ2-7|.|.|TRBV4-2
TGTGCCAGCAGCCTTGGGGGTAGTGTGGACGAGCAGTACTTC
CASSLGGSVDEQYF
>TRBJ2-6|TRBD2|.|TRBV29-1
TGCAGCGGTCTAGCGGGAGAACTGGGCGGGGCCAACGTCCTGACTTTC
CSGLAGELGGANVLTF
>TRBJ2-1|TRBD2|.|TRBV28
TGTGCCAGCAGTCCTCGGACTAGCGGCCTGTACAATGAGCAGTTCTTC
CASSPRTSGLYNEQFF
>TRBJ2-6|.|.|TRBV7-8
TGTGCCAGCAGCTTCGTCGAGATTACAGACTCTGGGGCCAACGTCCTGACTTTC
CASSFVEITDSGANVLTF
>TRBJ1-2|.|.|TRBV4-1
TGCGCCAGCAGCCAAGATTACGGACAAAGCTACACCTTC
CASSQDYGQSYTF
>TRBJ1-1|.|.|TRBV7-9
TGTGCCAGCAGCTTAGCTTTGCAGGGCTACACTGAAGCTTTCTTT
CASSLALQGYTEAFF
>TRBJ2-7|.|.|TRBV27
TGTGCCAGCAGTCCACAGGGTAACCCCTACGAGCAGTACTTC
CASSPQGNPYEQYF
>TRBJ2-7|.|.|TRBV6-6
TGTGCCAGCAGTCCTGGGAGGGGGCCTTCCTACGAGCAGTACTTC
CASSPGRGPSYEQYF
>TRBJ2-6|TRBD1|.|TRBV9
TGTGCCAGCACCCGGACAGGGGGCTCCCCCGCCTCTGGGGCCAACGTCCTGACTTTC
CASTRTGGSPASGANVLTF
>TRBJ2-3|TRBD2|.|TRBV7-9
TGTGCCAGCAGCTGGGGACTAGCGGGCACAGATACGCAGTATTTT
CASSWGLAGTDTQYF
>TRBJ2-1|TRBD2|.|TRBV9
TGTGCCAGCAGCGTAGAACTAGCGGGGAACCTCTACAATGAGCAGTTCTTC
CASSVELAGNLYNEQFF
>TRBJ1-2|TRBD1|once|TRBV7-2
TGTGCCAGCAGCTTAGAGGGGACAGGCCACCTCTATGGCTACACCTTC
CASSLEGTGHLYGYTF
>TRBJ2-2|.|.|TRBV5-1
TGCGCCAGCAGCTGGCCCTCCGAGACAGGGAACACCGGGGAGCTGTTTTTT
CASSWPSETGNTGELFF
>TRBJ2-2|.|few|TRBV2
TGTGCCAGCAGCTACAGCACCGGGGAGCTGTTTTTT
CASSYSTGELFF
>TRBJ2-7|.|.|TRBV27
TGTGCCAGCAGTTTTGTCCCGACCTACGAGCAGTACTTC
CASSFVPTYEQYF
>TRBJ2-1|TRBD2|.|TRBV10-2
TGCGCCAGCAGCAGCCTAGCGGGTTCCTACAATGAGCAGTTCTTC
CASSSLAGSYNEQFF
>TRBJ2-1|TRBD1|.|TRBV29-1
TGCAGCGTTGAAGTGGCGGACAGGGAGGCCTACAATGAGCAGTTCTTC
CSVEVADREAYNEQFF
>TRBJ2-1|TRBD2|.|TRBV11-2
TGTGCCAGCAGCCCCGGGACTAGCGGGAGGGCCTTTTTATCTGGTGAGCAGTTCTTC
CASSPGTSGRAFLSGEQFF
>TRBJ2-7|TRBD2|.|TRBV7-3
TGTGCCAGCAGCCTGGGGCACAGCGGGACCTACGAGCAGTACTTC
CASSLGHSGTYEQYF
>TRBJ2-2|.|.|TRBV10-3
TGTGCCATGTGGGTGGGAGGAGTCACCGGGGAGCTGTTTTTT
CAMWVGGVTGELFF
>TRBJ2-5|TRBD2|.|TRBV14
TGTGCCAGCAGCCACGGGGGGGAACCCCAAGAGACCCAGTACTTC
CASSHGGEPQETQYF
>TRBJ2-3|TRBD2|.|TRBV7-8
TGTGCCAGCAGCTTGCCGAGTCGCGGGAGCTGGGCAGATACGCAGTATTTT
CASSLPSRGSWADTQYF
>TRBJ2-7|.|.|TRBV11-1
TGTGCCAGCAGCGCGTCGCCTAATCCCGGGACCGGTACCTACGAGCAGTACTTC
CASSASPNPGTGTYEQYF
>TRBJ1-3|.|.|TRBV6-5
TGTGCCAGCGTCCTCGGGGCTGGAGGAAACACCATATATTTT
CASVLGAGGNTIYF
>TRBJ2-7|.|.|TRBV13
TGTGCCAGCAGCCAAGGGGGGGTCGAGCAGTACTTC
CASSQGGVEQYF
>TRBJ2-3|.|.|TRBV27
TGTGCCAGCAGAAGCTCACATACGCAGTATTTT
CASRSSHTQYF
>TRBJ1-5|.|.|TRBV7-2
TGTGCCAGCAGCTTAGACAGGAGGAATCAGCCCCAGCATTTT
CASSLDRRNQPQHF
>TRBJ2-5|TRBD1|.|TRBV7-8
TGTGCCAGCAACACACCTCAGGGGGTCCAAGAGACCCAGTACTTC
CASNTPQGVQETQYF
>TRBJ2-5|TRBD1|.|TRBV7-8
TGTGCCAGCAGCTTCCTTCTAAGGGGGCCAGAGACCCAGTACTTC
CASSFLLRGPETQYF
>TRBJ2-7|.|.|TRBV11-2
TGTGCCAGCAGTGGGCAGGACTACGAGCAGTACTTC
CASSGQDYEQYF
>TRBJ2-2|TRBD2|.|TRBV11-2
TGTGCCAGCAGCATACGGATCAGCGGGAGGGCCTACACCGGGGAGCTGTTTTTT
CASSIRISGRAYTGELFF
>TRBJ2-2|TRBD2|.|TRBV11-2
TGTGCCAGCAGCTCGGGACTAGTTTCAGGGGAGCTGTTTTTT
CASSSGLVSGELFF
>TRBJ1-2|.|.|TRBV7-9
TGTGCCAGCAGCTCTCATTTACGGGGCAGCAACTATGGCTACACCTTC
CASSSHLRGSNYGYTF